This T cell receptor beta chain was sequenced for a study of blood T cell repertoires in COVID-19. At the level of the study: Acute and convalescent COVID-19 samples came from the United States, Italy and Spain. T cells, B-cell-depleted T cells, or PBMCs provided the cDNA or gDNA that served as material.

Authors' methods: Nucleated cell counts were estimated from reference gene primer amplification. Some clones are missing from TCRdb's copy, which holds only in-frame ones; the method was immunoSEQ multiplex PCR. D and trimming come from the DNA, and the V and J calls and clone size come from that table. The sample contains 91,000 or so clones, about 83% of which appear only once. Trimming shortened V by 5 bases and J by 4 bases, and 9 bases separated the two germline ends. Germline-derived CDR1 and CDR2 are MDHEN and SYDVKM. The CDR3 is made up of 12 amino acids. The sequence was obtained from a human donor in a cohort sampled during active COVID-19. What was sequenced was peripheral blood. The rearrangement links TRBV28 to TRBJ2-7; no firm D call. The CDR3 is CASSVKAYEQYF. CDR3 DNA: TGTGCCAGCAGTGTAAAAGCTTACGAGCAGTACTTC.